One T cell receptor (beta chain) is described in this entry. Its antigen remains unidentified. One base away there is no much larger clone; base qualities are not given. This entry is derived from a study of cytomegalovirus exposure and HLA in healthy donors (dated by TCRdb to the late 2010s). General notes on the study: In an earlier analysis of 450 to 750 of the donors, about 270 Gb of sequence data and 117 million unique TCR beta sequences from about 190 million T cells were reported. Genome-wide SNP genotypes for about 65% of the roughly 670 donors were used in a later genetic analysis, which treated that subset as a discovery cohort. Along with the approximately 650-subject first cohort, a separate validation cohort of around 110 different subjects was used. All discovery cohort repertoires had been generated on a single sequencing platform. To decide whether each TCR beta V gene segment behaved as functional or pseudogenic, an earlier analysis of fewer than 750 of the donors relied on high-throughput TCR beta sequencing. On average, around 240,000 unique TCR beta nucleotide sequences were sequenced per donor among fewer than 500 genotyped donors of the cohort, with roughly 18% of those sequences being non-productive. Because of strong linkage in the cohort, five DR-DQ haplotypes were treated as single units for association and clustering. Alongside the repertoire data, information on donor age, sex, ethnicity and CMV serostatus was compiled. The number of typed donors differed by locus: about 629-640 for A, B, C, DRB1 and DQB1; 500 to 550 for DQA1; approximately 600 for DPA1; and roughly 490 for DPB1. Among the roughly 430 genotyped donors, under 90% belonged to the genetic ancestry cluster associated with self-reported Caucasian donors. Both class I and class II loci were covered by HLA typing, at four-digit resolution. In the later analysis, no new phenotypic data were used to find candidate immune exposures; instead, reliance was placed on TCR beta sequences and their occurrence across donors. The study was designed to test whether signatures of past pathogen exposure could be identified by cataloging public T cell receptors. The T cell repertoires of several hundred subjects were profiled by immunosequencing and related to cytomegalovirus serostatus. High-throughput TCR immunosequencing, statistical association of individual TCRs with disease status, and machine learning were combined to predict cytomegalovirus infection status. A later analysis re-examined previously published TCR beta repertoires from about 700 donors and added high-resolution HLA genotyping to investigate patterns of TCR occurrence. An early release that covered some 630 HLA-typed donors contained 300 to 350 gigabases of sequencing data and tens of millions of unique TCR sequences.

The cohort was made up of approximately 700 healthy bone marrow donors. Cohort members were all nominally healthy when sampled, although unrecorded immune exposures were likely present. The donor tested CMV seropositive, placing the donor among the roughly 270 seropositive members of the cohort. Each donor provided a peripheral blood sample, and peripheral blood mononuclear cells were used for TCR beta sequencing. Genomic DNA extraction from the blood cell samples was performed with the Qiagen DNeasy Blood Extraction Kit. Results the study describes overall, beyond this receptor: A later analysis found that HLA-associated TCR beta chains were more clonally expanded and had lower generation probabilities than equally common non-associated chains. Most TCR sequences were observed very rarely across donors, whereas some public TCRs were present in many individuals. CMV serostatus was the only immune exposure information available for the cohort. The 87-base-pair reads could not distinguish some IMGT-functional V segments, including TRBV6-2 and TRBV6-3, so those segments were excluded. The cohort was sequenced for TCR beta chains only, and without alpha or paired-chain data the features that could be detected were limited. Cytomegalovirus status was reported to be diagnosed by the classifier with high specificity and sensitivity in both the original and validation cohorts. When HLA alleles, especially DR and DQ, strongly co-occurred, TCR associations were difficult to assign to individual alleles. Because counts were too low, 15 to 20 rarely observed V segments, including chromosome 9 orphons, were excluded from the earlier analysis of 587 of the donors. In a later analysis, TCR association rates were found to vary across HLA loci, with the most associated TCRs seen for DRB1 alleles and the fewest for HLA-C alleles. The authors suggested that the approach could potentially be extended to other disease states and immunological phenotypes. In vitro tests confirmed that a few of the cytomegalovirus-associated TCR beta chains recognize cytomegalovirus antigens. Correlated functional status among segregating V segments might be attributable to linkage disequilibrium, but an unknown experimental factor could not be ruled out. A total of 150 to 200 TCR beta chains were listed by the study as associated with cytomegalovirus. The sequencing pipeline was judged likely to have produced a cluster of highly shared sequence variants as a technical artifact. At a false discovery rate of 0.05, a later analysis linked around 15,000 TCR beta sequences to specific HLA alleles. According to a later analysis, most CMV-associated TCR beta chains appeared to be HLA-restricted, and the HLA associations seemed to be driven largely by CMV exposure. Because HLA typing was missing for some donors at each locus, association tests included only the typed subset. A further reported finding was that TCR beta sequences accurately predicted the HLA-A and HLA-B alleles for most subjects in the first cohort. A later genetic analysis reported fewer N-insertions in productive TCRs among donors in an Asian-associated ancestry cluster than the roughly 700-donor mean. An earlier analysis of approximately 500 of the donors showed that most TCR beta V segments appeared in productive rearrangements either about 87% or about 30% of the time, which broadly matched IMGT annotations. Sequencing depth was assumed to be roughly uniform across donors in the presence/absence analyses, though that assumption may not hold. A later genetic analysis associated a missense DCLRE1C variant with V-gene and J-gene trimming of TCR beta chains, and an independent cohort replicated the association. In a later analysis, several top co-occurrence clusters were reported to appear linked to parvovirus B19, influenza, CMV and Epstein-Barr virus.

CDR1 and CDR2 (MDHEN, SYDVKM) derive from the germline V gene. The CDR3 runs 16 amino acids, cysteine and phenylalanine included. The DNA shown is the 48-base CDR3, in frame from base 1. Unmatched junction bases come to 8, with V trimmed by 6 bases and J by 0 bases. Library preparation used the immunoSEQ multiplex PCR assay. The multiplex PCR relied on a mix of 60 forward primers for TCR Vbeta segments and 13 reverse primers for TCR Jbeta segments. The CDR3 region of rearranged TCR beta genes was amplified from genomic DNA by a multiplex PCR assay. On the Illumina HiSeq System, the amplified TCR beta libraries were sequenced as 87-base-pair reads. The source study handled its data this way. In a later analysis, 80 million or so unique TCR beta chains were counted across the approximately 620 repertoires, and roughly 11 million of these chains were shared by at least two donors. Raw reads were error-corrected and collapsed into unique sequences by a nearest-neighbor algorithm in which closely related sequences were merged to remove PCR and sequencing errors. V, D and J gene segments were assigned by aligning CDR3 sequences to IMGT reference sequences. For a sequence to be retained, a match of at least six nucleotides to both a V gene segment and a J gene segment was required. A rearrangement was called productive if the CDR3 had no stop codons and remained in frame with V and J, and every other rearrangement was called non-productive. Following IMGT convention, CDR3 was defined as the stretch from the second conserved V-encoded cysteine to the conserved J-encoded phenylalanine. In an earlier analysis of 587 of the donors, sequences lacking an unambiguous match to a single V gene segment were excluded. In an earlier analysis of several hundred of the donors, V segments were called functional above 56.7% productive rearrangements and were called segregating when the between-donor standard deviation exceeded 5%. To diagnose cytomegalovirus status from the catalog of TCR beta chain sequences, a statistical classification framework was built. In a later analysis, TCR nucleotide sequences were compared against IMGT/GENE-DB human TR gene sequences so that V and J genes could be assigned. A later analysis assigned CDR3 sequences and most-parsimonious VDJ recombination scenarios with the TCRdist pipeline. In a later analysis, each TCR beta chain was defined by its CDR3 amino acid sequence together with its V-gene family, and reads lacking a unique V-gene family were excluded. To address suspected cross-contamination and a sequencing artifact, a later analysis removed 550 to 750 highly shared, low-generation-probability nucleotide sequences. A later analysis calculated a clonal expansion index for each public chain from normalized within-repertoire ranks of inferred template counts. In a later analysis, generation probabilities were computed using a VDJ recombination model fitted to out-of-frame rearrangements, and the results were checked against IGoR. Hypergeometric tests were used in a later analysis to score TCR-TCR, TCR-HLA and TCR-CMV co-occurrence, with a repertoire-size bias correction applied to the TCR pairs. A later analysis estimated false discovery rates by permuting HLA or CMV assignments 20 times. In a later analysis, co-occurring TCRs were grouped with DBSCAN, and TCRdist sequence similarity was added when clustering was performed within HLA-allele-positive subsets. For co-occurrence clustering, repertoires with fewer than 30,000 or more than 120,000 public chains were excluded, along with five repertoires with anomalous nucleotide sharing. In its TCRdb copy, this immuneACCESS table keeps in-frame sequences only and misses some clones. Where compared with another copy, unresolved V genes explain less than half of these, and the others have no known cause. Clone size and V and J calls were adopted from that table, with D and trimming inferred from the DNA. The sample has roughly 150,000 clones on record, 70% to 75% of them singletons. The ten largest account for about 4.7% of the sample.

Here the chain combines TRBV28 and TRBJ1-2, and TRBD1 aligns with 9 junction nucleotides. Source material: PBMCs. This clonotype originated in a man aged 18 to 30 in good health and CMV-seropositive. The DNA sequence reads TGTGCCAGCAGCCTTAGGGGGACAGGGTCTAACTATGGCTACACCTTC. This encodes CASSLRGTGSNYGYTF.